Shown below are 7 T cell receptor beta chains from a single sample sequenced in a study of T cell clonotyping in hematopoietic cell transplantation. This table comes from immunoSEQ multiplex PCR, and its TCRdb copy is limited to in-frame clones, with some not included. The top ten hold 14% of the sample, which has some 5,100 clones, around a quarter seen once. This specimen was peripheral blood mononuclear cells, taken 180 days after allogeneic stem cell transplant. Receptor source: a male patient aged 35 to 55 who had an allogeneic stem cell transplant from an unrelated donor, so the T cells may come from the graft donor. Some clones in this sample may be carry-over from other donors' samples.

This sequence joins TRBV2 and TRBJ1-6, with a possible D match to TRBD1 (5 bases). V gave up 4 bases and J gave up 7 bases, with 14 bases separating them. The CDR3 extends over 15 amino acids. From germline, CDR1 is SNHLY and CDR2 FYNNEI. The CDR3 DNA is TGTGCCAGCAGTGGGGGAAAGGGGCTAAATTCACCCCTCCACTTT. Translated: CASSGGKGLNSPLHF.

The chain carries TRBV19 and TRBJ2-4; D may be TRBD1 or TRBD2 (5 bases each). V gave up 5 bases and J gave up 7 bases, with 18 bases separating them. This CDR3 spans 15 amino acids. Germline lookup yields CDR1 LNHDA and CDR2 SQIVND (reference sequence). The CDR3 sequence: CASSLGTGRRNIQYF. The CDR3 nucleotides are TGTGCCAGTAGTCTGGGGACGGGCCGGCGGAACATTCAGTACTTC.

This chain uses TRBV25-1 with TRBJ2-2; the D is unclear. The V and J ends lost 4 bases and 5 bases respectively, with 8 bases between them. From germline, CDR1 is MGHDK and CDR2 SYGVNS. The length of the CDR3 is 13 residues. CDR3 DNA sequence: TGTGCCAGCAGTGCGAGCGCGACCGGGGAGCTGTTTTTT. It yields the protein CASSASATGELFF.

The chain recombines TRBV6-5 with TRBJ2-6, with D possibly matching TRBD2 (6 bases). The V gene's germline CDR1 is MNHEY and CDR2 SVGAGI. This CDR3 is 15 amino acids long. Trimming removed 5 bases from V and 3 bases from J, with 11 bases in between. The CDR3 is CASSPQGGGANVLTF. The CDR3 DNA reads as TGTGCCAGCAGTCCTCAGGGAGGTGGGGCCAACGTCCTGACTTTC.

This clone is labeled as large. The rearrangement uses TRBV7-2 and TRBJ2-5; 10 bases line up with TRBD2. Germline V gives CDR1 SGHTA, CDR2 FQGNSA. This CDR3 spans 15 amino acids. J gave up 2 bases and V 4 bases, and 4 bases lay outside the gene matches. The CDR3 nucleotides are TGTGCCAGCAGCTCCGAGCGGGGGGGTCAAGAGACCCAGTACTTC. It specifies CASSSERGGQETQYF. The full variable domain, completed using reference TRBV7-2 and TRBJ2-5, is GAGVSQSPSNKVTEKGKDVELRCDPISGHTALYWYRQSLGQGLEFLIYFQGNSAPDKSGLPSDRFSAERTGGSVSTLTIQRTQQEDSAVYLCASSSERGGQETQYFGPGTRLLVL.

In this sample, this clone turned up a few times. The chain couples TRBV28 to TRBJ2-2, with 8 bases fitting TRBD2. Unmatched junction bases numbered 4, after V lost 3 bases and J lost 7 bases. The CDR3 covers 14 residues. Germline lookup yields CDR1 MDHEN and CDR2 SYDVKM. The CDR3 region is CASSFAGGHGELFF. CDR3 nucleotide sequence: TGTGCCAGCAGTTTCGCGGGGGGCCACGGGGAGCTGTTTTTT.

The chain employs TRBV4-3 and TRBJ1-2; possible D gene TRBD1, 5 bases. CDR1 and CDR2 (germline): LGHNA, YSLEER. Trimming took off 2 bases at V and 3 bases at J, with 16 bases between the two ends. The CDR3 totals 16 residues. CDR3 sequence reads: CASSQIGSVGDYGYTF. In DNA, the CDR3 is TGCGCCAGCAGCCAAATTGGGTCAGTGGGGGACTATGGCTACACCTTC.